This T cell receptor (beta chain) was sequenced during a study of tumor-infiltrating T cells and Merkel cell polyomavirus (dated by TCRdb to about 2017). The study in broad terms: The study examined CD8+ T cells specific for the Merkel cell polyomavirus KLL epitope in Merkel cell carcinoma patients. Patients came in at different disease stages and had a median follow-up of around 3 years, ranging from about 1.1 to 6.0 years. Patients received varied, non-standardized therapies including chemotherapy, radiation and immunotherapies. In about 15 samples, TRB sequencing was done on KLL-tetramer-sorted cells from blood or tumor-infiltrating lymphocytes, along with roughly 12 matched whole-tumor samples. Most whole-tumor samples were 25-micron curls cut from formalin-fixed, paraffin-embedded tissue blocks. In the whole study, one tumor sample was a frozen nodal tumor digest, and another tumor sample was a flash-frozen core biopsy of a metastasis. Summary of the overall study and its limitations: The small sample size of the study (n ≈ 12 patients) is a limitation. KLL-specific TRB repertoires were found to be diverse and largely private, with only one public clonotype, shared by two patients, identified among more than 300 unique sequences. Significantly improved MCC-specific survival was associated with a higher fraction of KLL-specific T cells within tumors (about 1.7-18% versus about 0-0.15%). A significant MCC-specific survival advantage (P = 0.0051) was associated with a greater number of unique KLL-specific clonotypes in tumors (about 5-120 vs 0-3). Because only a single viral epitope was studied, T cells directed against other Merkel cell polyomavirus epitopes were not captured.

From the cysteine up to the phenylalanine, the CDR3 has a length of 17 residues. Just the 51-base CDR3 DNA is kept, in frame starting at base 1. Unmatched junction bases come to 11, with V trimmed by 4 bases and J by 6 bases. According to the germline V gene, CDR1 reads SGHRS and CDR2 reads YFSETQ. Library preparation used the immunoSEQ multiplex PCR assay. Genomic DNA extraction, TRB sequencing and normalization were performed by Adaptive Biotechnologies (Seattle, WA). Turning to the authors' computational methods: To compute clonality, the Shannon entropy of productive TRB sequences was normalized by log2 of unique productive sequences and then subtracted from one. KLL-specific clonotypes in tumors were identified by matching TCRbeta CDR3 amino acid sequences to those from the tetramer-sorted sample of each patient. TCRdb retrieved this table from immuneACCESS and kept in-frame rearrangements only. Not all clones are present; in checked studies, unresolved V genes account for under half, and no reason is known for the remainder. The DNA was the basis for D and trimming; V, J and clone size are from that table. Here the sample has 20,000 to 30,000 clones; 70% to 90% occur a single time. The leading ten clones occupy roughly 2.5% of the sample.

Robust positive staining for Merkel cell polyomavirus Large T antigen was observed by immunohistochemistry in the tumors of all patients. The study included about eleven Merkel cell carcinoma patients who had robust KLL-tetramer+ populations, above 0.04% of CD8+ T cells, in blood and/or cultured TIL. All patients were Caucasian, with a median age of approximately 65 years and a range of roughly 50 to 85 years. For patients with unknown primaries who presented with nodal disease, or in cases where primary tissue was insufficient, lymph node tumors were analyzed. This clone was found once. Its binding antigen is unknown. The record has no base qualities; no much larger clone is one base away.

The chain is encoded by TRBV5-1 joined to TRBJ2-3, and TRBD2 matches 13 of the central bases. This receptor was taken from a man aged 50 to 60 with Merkel cell carcinoma. The material sequenced was lymph node tissue. In nucleotide form, the sequence is TGCGCCAGCAGCCTATCGGGGACTAGCGGGATTGGGGATACGCAGTATTTT. Its protein is CASSLSGTSGIGDTQYF.